One sample yielded the 8 T cell receptor beta chains listed below, sequenced in a study of cytomegalovirus exposure and HLA in healthy donors. Clones were sequenced by immunoSEQ multiplex PCR, and TCRdb holds only the in-frame ones, with some missing. The data contain roughly 350,000 clones, 86% of them singletons. Material: PBMCs. These receptors all come from a woman between 18 and 29 years old in good health and CMV-seronegative.

Only one count was recorded for this clone. V and J are TRBV6-5 and TRBJ2-1, with TRBD1 identical over 10 bases. Germline CDR1 reads MNHEY; CDR2 reads SVGAGI. V lost 5 bases to trimming and J lost 11 bases; unmatched junction nucleotides: 6. The CDR3 runs 13 residues. The CDR3 DNA follows: TGTGCCAGCAGTCGACAGGGGGCGACTCAGCAGTTCTTC. Protein sequence: CASSRQGATQQFF.

On this clone itself: This CDR3 is also generated by other DNA sequences in the sample. V usage is TRBV18 and J usage is TRBJ2-1, with 7 bases that match TRBD2. The V and J ends lost 3 bases and 0 bases, in that order; junction bases with no gene match: 2. The CDR3 contains 15 residues. Germline values: CDR1 KGHSH, CDR2 LQKENI. The CDR3 loop is CASSPQRDSYNEQFF. The CDR3, as DNA: TGTGCCAGCTCACCTCAGCGGGACTCCTACAATGAGCAGTTCTTC. The full variable domain, its missing parts supplied by reference TRBV18 and TRBJ2-1, is NAGVMQNPRHLVRRRGQEARLRCSPMKGHSHVYWYRQLPEEGLKFMVYLQKENIIDESGMPKERFSAEFPKEGPSILRIQQVVRGDSAAYFCASSPQRDSYNEQFFGPGTRLTVL.

The genes are TRBV6-5 and TRBJ1-1; D uncertain. The CDR3 consists of 11 residues. The ends were cut back, 9 bases at V and 0 bases at J, with 5 bases in the middle. The V gene's germline CDR1 is MNHEY and CDR2 SVGAGI. CDR3 loop: CASRVNTEAFF. As DNA, the CDR3 is TGTGCCAGTCGCGTGAACACTGAAGCTTTCTTT.

This clone was counted once. CDR3 nucleotides: TGTGCCAGCAGCTCGACAGTCAAGGAGCAGTTCTTC. Protein sequence: CASSSTVKEQFF. The J gene is TRBJ2-1, the V gene TRBV7-9; D might be TRBD1 (5 bases). Germline V gives CDR1 SEHNR, CDR2 FQNEAQ (reference sequence). V lost 4 bases to trimming and J lost 10 bases, with 11 bases between them. CDR3 length: 12 residues. The full variable domain, with the rest looked up from reference TRBV7-9 and TRBJ2-1, is DTGVSQNPRHKITKRGQNVTFRCDPISEHNRLYWYRQTLGQGPEFLTYFQNEAQLEKSRLLSDRFSAERPKGSFSTLEIQRTEQGDSAMYLCASSSTVKEQFFGPGTRLTVL.

The V gene is TRBV7-6, the J gene TRBJ2-3, with 12 nucleotides matching TRBD2. CDR1 SGHVS and CDR2 FNYEAQ come from the germline V gene. The CDR3 sequence is 16 residues long. The V and J ends lost 0 bases and 6 bases, in that order; junction bases with no gene match: 4. CDR3 in DNA: TGTGCCAGCAGCTTAGCCCTAGCGGGAGGGCACGATACGCAGTATTTT. Translated, it gives CASSLALAGGHDTQYF.

In its sample, this clone was seen once. V and J are TRBV11-3 and TRBJ2-2; 9 nucleotides match TRBD1. Trimming cost V 4 bases and J 5 bases; bases outside gene matches: 2. The length of the CDR3 is 14 residues. Looked up from germline, CDR1 is SGHNT and CDR2 is YENEEA. The CDR3 DNA reads TGTGCCAGCAGCTCGGGACAGGGAACCGGGGAGCTGTTTTTT. Amino acid sequence: CASSSGQGTGELFF. The full variable domain, in which reference TRBV11-3 and TRBJ2-2 provide the parts outside the CDR3, is EAGVVQSPRYKIIEKKQPVAFWCNPISGHNTLYWYLQNLGQGPELLIRYENEEAVDDSQLPKDRFSAERLKGVDSTLKIQPAELGDSAVYLCASSSGQGTGELFFGEGSRLTVL.

The chain joins TRBV5-1 to TRBJ1-1; 7 bases line up with TRBD1. J lost 0 bases, V lost 3 bases, and 5 bases had no gene match. The germline CDR1 and CDR2 sequences are SGHRS and YFSETQ. This CDR3 contains 15 residues. CDR3: CASSSETGMNTEAFF. DNA for the CDR3: TGCGCCAGCAGCTCAGAGACAGGGATGAACACTGAAGCTTTCTTT.

The chain employs TRBV27 and TRBJ2-3; perhaps TRBD1 as D (6 bases). This CDR3 comprises 17 residues. Trimming removed 3 bases at V and 9 bases at J, with 25 bases between. Per the germline V gene, CDR1 is MNHEY and CDR2 is SMNVEV (reference sequence). The CDR3 region has the DNA TGTGCCAGCAGTTTCAAGACAGGACCTTCTTTTATCGAGACGCAGTATTTT. Protein product: CASSFKTGPSFIETQYF.